This T cell receptor beta chain was sequenced for a study of T cell changes during pregnancy in multiple sclerosis. The ends lost 4 bases at V and 3 bases at J; junction bases unmatched: 7. CDR3 size: 15 residues. Germline lookup yields CDR1 MNHNY and CDR2 SVGAGI (reference sequence). Clones were read by immunoSEQ multiplex PCR, and TCRdb kept only the in-frame ones, dropping some. The table shows about 41,000 clones, with 80% to 90% occurring only once. The chain joins TRBV6-6 to TRBJ2-7, with TRBD2 matching 9 bases. The specimen was CD4+ T cells from peripheral blood mononuclear cells, collected in the first trimester of pregnancy. This sequence was found in a female donor with multiple sclerosis, enrolled in a pregnancy study. CDR3 in amino acids: CASSLPGLAVYEQYF. CDR3 DNA sequence: TGTGCCAGCAGTTTGCCGGGACTAGCAGTCTACGAGCAGTACTTC.